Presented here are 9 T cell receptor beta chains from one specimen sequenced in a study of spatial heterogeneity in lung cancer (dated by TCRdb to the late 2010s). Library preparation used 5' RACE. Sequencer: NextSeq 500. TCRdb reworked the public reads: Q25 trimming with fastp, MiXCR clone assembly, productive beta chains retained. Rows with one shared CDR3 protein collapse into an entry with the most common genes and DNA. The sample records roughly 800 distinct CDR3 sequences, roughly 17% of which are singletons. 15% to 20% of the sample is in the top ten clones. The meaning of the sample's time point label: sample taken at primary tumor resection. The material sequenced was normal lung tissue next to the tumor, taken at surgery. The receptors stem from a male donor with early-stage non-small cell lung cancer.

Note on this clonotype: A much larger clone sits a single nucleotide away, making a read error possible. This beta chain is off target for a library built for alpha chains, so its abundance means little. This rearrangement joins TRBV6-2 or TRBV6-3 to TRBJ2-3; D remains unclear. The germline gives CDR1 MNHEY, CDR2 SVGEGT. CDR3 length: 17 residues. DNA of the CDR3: TGTGCCAGCGGTTATCAAGACGGAAGATATAGCACAGATACGCAGTATTTT. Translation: CASGYQDGRYSTDTQYF.

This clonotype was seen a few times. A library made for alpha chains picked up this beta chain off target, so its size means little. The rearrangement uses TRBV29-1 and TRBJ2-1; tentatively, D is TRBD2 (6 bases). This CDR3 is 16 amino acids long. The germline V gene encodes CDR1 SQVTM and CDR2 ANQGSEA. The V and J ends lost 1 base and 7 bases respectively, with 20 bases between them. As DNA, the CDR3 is TGCAGCGTTGAAGCGGGAGTGGTAGGAACATGGAATGAGCAGTTCTTC. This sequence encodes CSVEAGVVGTWNEQFF.

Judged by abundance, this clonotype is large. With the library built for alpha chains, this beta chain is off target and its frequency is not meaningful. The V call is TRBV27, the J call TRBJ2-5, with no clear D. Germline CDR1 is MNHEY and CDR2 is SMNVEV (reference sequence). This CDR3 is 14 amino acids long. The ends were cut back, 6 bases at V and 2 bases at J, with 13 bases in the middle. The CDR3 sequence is CASSKLGNQETQYF. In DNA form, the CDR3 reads TGTGCCAGCAGCAAACTTGGCAATCAAGAGACCCAGTACTTC.

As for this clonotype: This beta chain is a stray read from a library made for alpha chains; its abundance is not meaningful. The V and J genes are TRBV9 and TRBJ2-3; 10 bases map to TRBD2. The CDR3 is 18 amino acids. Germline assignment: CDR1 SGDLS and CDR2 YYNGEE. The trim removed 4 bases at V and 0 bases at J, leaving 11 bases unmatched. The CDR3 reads CASSSRGSGGASTDTQYF. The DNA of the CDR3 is TGTGCCAGCAGCTCCAGGGGAAGCGGGGGGGCTAGCACAGATACGCAGTATTTT.

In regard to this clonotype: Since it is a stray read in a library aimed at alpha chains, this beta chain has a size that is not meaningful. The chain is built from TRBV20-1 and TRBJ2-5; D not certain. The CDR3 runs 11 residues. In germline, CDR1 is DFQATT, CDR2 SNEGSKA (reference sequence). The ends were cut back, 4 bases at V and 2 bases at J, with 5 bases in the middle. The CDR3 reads CSANAQETQYF. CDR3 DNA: TGCAGTGCTAACGCTCAAGAGACCCAGTACTTC.

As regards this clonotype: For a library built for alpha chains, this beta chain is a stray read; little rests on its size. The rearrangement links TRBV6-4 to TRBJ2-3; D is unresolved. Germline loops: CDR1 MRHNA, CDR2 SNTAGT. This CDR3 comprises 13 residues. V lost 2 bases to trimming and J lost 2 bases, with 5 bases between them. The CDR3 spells CASSDAATDTQYF. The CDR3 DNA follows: TGTGCCAGCAGTGACGCGGCCACAGATACGCAGTATTTT.

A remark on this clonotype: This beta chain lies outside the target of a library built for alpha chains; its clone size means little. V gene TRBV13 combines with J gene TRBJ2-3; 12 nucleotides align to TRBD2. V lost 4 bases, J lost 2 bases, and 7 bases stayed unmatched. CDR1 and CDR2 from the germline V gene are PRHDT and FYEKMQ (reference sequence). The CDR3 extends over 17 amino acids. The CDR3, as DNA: TGTGCCAGCAGCTGGACGGGACTAGCGGGCCTCACAGATACGCAGTATTTT. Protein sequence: CASSWTGLAGLTDTQYF.

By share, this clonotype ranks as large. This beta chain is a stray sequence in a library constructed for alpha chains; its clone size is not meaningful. The CDR3 region has the DNA TGCAGTGCTAGAGCCCCCGCCGGGTTTGAGCAGTTCTTC. It is translated as CSARAPAGFEQFF. The rearrangement links TRBV20-1 to TRBJ2-1; D gene ambiguous. The CDR3 totals 13 residues. From germline, CDR1 is DFQATT and CDR2 SNEGSKA (reference sequence). Trimming took off 1 base at V and 9 bases at J, with 13 bases between the two ends.

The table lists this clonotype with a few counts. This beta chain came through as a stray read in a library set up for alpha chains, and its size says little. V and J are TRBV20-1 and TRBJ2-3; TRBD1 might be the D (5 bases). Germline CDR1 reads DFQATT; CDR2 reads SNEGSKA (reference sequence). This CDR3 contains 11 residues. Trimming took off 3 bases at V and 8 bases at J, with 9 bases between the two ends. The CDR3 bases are TGCAGTGCTAGCCAGGGTGTTACGCAGTATTTT. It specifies CSASQGVTQYF.